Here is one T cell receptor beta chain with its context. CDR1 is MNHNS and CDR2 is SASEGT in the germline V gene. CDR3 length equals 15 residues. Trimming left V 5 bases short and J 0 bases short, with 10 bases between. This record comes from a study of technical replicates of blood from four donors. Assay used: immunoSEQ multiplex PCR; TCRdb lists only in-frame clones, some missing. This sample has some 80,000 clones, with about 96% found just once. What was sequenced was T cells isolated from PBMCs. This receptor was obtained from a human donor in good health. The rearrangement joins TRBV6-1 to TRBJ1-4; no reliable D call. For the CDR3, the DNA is TGTGCCAGCAGTATTAGCCTTACAACTAATGAAAAACTGTTTTTT. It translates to CASSISLTTNEKLFF.